This entry concerns a single T cell receptor beta chain. Authors' data handling: By means of reference gene primer amplification, nucleated cell counts were estimated. Here immunoSEQ multiplex PCR was the method, and the copy in TCRdb shows in-frame clones only, minus some. The V and J calls and clone size are taken from that table; D and trimming were inferred from the DNA. The sample lists a few hundred thousand clones, less than 90% occurring once. Participants were placed into cohorts based on the clinical history they reported. Among Cohort 3 donors, those recovered had two negative PCRs, clearance, or symptom resolution. These data originate in a study of blood T cell repertoires in COVID-19. The wider study: Donors in the United States, Italy and Spain gave samples during acute or convalescent COVID-19.

In germline, CDR1 is SGHKS, CDR2 YYEKEE (reference sequence). V was clipped by 4 bases and J by 0 bases; unmatched bases: 5. CDR3 length: 15 residues. The clonotype comes from a woman aged 30 to 39 who had recovered from COVID-19. The V call is TRBV5-5, the J call TRBJ2-3; 7 bases agree with TRBD1. Sequenced input: PBMCs or T cells enriched from blood (not recorded which). The CDR3 region is CASSVGQTSTDTQYF. The CDR3 DNA follows: TGTGCCAGCAGCGTGGGACAGACTAGCACAGATACGCAGTATTTT. The full variable domain, in which reference TRBV5-5 and TRBJ2-3 provide the parts outside the CDR3, is DAGVTQSPTHLIKTRGQQVTLRCSPISGHKSVSWYQQVLGQGPQFIFQYYEKEERGRGNFPDRFSARQFPNYSSELNVNALLLGDSALYLCASSVGQTSTDTQYFGPGTRLTVL.